Listed below are T cell receptor beta chains from one sample, sequenced in a study of blood T cell repertoires in COVID-19. Profiling relied on immunoSEQ multiplex PCR, and the TCRdb table lists in-frame clones only, not all of them. Among about 14,000 clones listed, roughly 87% were seen once. What was sequenced was peripheral blood. These TCRs come from a human donor in a cohort sampled during active COVID-19. Both conserved end residues are part of each CDR3. A D gene is named only where the DNA matches it firmly. Clone size is not always given. Where it is, it says once, few, many or a class for expanded clones.

size: -; length: 15; D: -; V: TRBV6-5; J: TRBJ1-1; CDR3: CASTDFMQGFTEAFF; DNA: TGTGCCAGCACCGATTTTATGCAGGGGTTTACTGAAGCTTTCTTT
size: -; length: 12; D: -; V: TRBV28; J: TRBJ2-7; CDR3: CASSMDNYEQYF; DNA: TGTGCCAGCAGTATGGACAACTACGAGCAGTACTTC
size: -; length: 14; D: -; V: TRBV27; J: TRBJ1-6; CDR3: CASSFDGLSSPLHF; DNA: TGTGCCAGCAGTTTCGACGGGTTGAGTTCACCCCTCCACTTT
size: -; length: 14; D: TRBD2; V: TRBV6-5; J: TRBJ2-7; CDR3: CASSTTSGPYEQYF; DNA: TGTGCCAGCAGTACGACTAGCGGACCCTACGAGCAGTACTTC
size: -; length: 15; D: -; V: TRBV2; J: TRBJ2-7; CDR3: CASSEAVSGLREQYF; DNA: TGTGCCAGCAGTGAAGCGGTCTCAGGGCTGAGGGAGCAGTACTTC
size: -; length: 16; D: TRBD1; V: TRBV7-9; J: TRBJ2-5; CDR3: CASSLAGLIRGETQYF; DNA: TGTGCCAGCAGCTTAGCAGGCCTAATCAGGGGGGAGACCCAGTACTTC
size: -; length: 12; D: -; V: TRBV19; J: TRBJ2-1; CDR3: CASSELYNEQFF; DNA: TGTGCCAGTAGTGAGCTGTACAATGAGCAGTTCTTC
size: -; length: 12; D: TRBD2; V: TRBV18; J: TRBJ2-1; CDR3: CASSPTSYEQFF; DNA: TGTGCCAGCTCACCGACTAGCTATGAGCAGTTCTTC
size: -; length: 14; D: -; V: TRBV29-1; J: TRBJ2-2; CDR3: CSVETDRNTGELFF; DNA: TGCAGCGTTGAGACGGACAGGAACACCGGGGAGCTGTTTTTT
size: -; length: 13; D: -; V: TRBV5-6; J: TRBJ2-7; CDR3: CASTLGLQYEQYF; DNA: TGTGCCAGCACCCTGGGACTTCAATACGAGCAGTACTTC
size: -; length: 13; D: -; V: TRBV6-2/TRBV6-3; J: TRBJ1-6; CDR3: CASSRDTISPLHF; DNA: TGTGCCAGCAGCCGGGACACAATTTCACCCCTCCACTTT
size: -; length: 15; D: TRBD1; V: TRBV10-2; J: TRBJ1-2; CDR3: CASSPGQGTLRGYTF; DNA: TGCGCCAGCAGCCCCGGACAGGGAACTTTGCGTGGCTACACCTTC
size: -; length: 12; D: TRBD1; V: TRBV29-1; J: TRBJ1-2; CDR3: CSVVQGDYGYTF; DNA: TGCAGCGTTGTTCAGGGGGACTATGGCTACACCTTC
size: -; length: 14; D: TRBD1; V: TRBV5-4; J: TRBJ1-1; CDR3: CASTHLDRETEAFF; DNA: TGTGCCAGCACCCACTTGGACAGGGAGACTGAAGCTTTCTTT
size: -; length: 13; D: -; V: TRBV16; J: TRBJ2-7; CDR3: CASSPLTAYEQYF; DNA: TGTGCCAGCAGCCCCTTGACTGCGTACGAGCAGTACTTC
size: -; length: 14; D: TRBD2; V: TRBV29-1; J: TRBJ2-2; CDR3: CSVGGGRDTGELFF; DNA: TGCAGCGTTGGAGGTGGGAGGGATACCGGGGAGCTGTTTTTT
size: -; length: 11; D: -; V: TRBV29-1; J: TRBJ1-1; CDR3: CSGGAGTEAFF; DNA: TGCAGCGGCGGGGCAGGCACTGAAGCTTTCTTT
size: -; length: 14; D: -; V: TRBV19; J: TRBJ2-5; CDR3: CASSLDGGGETQYF; DNA: TGTGCCAGTAGCTTAGATGGAGGAGGAGAGACCCAGTACTTC
size: -; length: 16; D: TRBD1; V: TRBV7-6; J: TRBJ2-7; CDR3: CASSSHDRGNTYEQYF; DNA: TGTGCCAGCAGCTCACACGACAGGGGGAACACCTACGAGCAGTACTTC
size: -; length: 16; D: -; V: TRBV4-2; J: TRBJ2-1; CDR3: CASSQDRLGSYNEQFF; DNA: TGTGCCAGCAGCCAAGATAGACTAGGCTCCTACAATGAGCAGTTCTTC
size: -; length: 15; D: TRBD2; V: TRBV30; J: TRBJ2-1; CDR3: CAWSAGTSDSDEQFF; DNA: TGTGCCTGGAGTGCCGGGACTAGCGATTCCGATGAGCAGTTCTTC
size: few; length: 14; D: TRBD2; V: TRBV2; J: TRBJ2-3; CDR3: CASGTSGFADTQYF; DNA: TGTGCCAGCGGGACTAGCGGGTTCGCAGATACGCAGTATTTT
size: few; length: 17; D: TRBD2; V: TRBV19; J: TRBJ2-1; CDR3: CASSIHPSGGGDNEQFF; DNA: TGTGCCAGTAGTATACACCCTAGCGGAGGCGGGGACAATGAGCAGTTCTTC